Listed here are 13 T cell receptor beta chains from one sample, sequenced in a study of early T cells in non-severe SARS-CoV-2 infection. TCRdb redid the calling of the 5' RACE reads with MiXCR, one entry per CDR3 protein. The sample gives some 25,000 distinct CDR3 sequences, 4.5% to 7% of which show up once; 2.4% is in the top ten. Material: whole blood. The receptors come from an adult who was a healthcare worker with PCR-confirmed SARS-CoV-2 infection or an uninfected control (not recorded which).

This clonotype was recorded at least ten times. The V and J genes are TRBV20-1 and TRBJ2-3; D uncertain. This CDR3 comprises 12 residues. CDR1 and CDR2 (germline): DFQATT, SNEGSKA (reference sequence). The V end lost 5 bases, the J end lost 7 bases, and 13 bases lay between the germline ends. CDR3 sequence (DNA): TGCAGTGCTTCGACGGTAGTGAATACGCAGTATTTT. Translated: CSASTVVNTQYF.

This clonotype was seen many times. The chain uses TRBV5-1 and TRBJ1-1, with unresolved D. Trimming cost V 1 base and J 1 base, with 8 bases left between them. The germline CDR1 and CDR2 sequences are SGHRS and YFSETQ. The CDR3 contains 14 residues. The CDR3 nucleotides read TGCGCCAGCAGCTTGCAATCCAGGAACACTGAAGCTTTCTTT. Protein: CASSLQSRNTEAFF.

This clonotype was found many times. The J gene is TRBJ2-5, the V gene TRBV5-4; tentative D call: TRBD2 (6 bases). Between the trimmed V and J ends, which lost 9 bases and 2 bases, there was a span of 14 bases. The V gene's germline CDR1 is SGHNT and CDR2 YYREEE (reference sequence). The CDR3 has 13 residues. The CDR3 coding sequence is TGTGCCATGACTAGGTCGGGACAAGAGACCCAGTACTTC. Protein: CAMTRSGQETQYF.

This clonotype appeared many times. The chain joins TRBV20-1 to TRBJ1-1; 7 nucleotides align to TRBD1. The germline V gene encodes CDR1 DFQATT and CDR2 SNEGSKA (reference sequence). This CDR3 spans 13 amino acids. The CDR3: CSKSIRGGTEAFF. The CDR3 bases are TGCAGCAAATCTATCAGGGGGGGGACTGAAGCTTTCTTT.

The V and J genes are TRBV20-1 and TRBJ1-6; tentative D call: TRBD1 (5 bases). The V and J ends lost 3 bases and 4 bases respectively, with 10 bases between them. CDR1 is DFQATT, CDR2 SNEGSKA, per germline (reference sequence). The CDR3 spans 14 residues. This CDR3 reads CSASSGDYNSPLHF. DNA of the CDR3: TGCAGTGCTAGCTCGGGGGATTATAATTCACCCCTCCACTTT.

This clonotype was detected ten times or more. This chain uses TRBV5-1 with TRBJ2-2; no reliable D call. Germline loops: CDR1 SGHRS, CDR2 YFSETQ. The CDR3 is made up of 11 amino acids. Trimming pared 5 bases from V and 7 bases from J, leaving 6 bases between. The CDR3 reads CASRFHGELFF. The CDR3 nucleotides are TGCGCCAGCAGGTTCCACGGGGAGCTGTTTTTT. The variable domain in full, with the rest retrieved from reference TRBV5-1 and TRBJ2-2, is KAGVTQTPRYLIKTRGQQVTLSCSPISGHRSVSWYQQTPGQGLQFLFEYFSETQRNKGNFPGRFSGRQFSNSRSEMNVSTLELGDSALYLCASRFHGELFFGEGSRLTVL.

This clonotype has ten or more counts. The V gene is TRBV10-2, the J gene TRBJ2-5; 7 nucleotides line up with TRBD1. This CDR3 is built from 13 residues. Germline V lookup: CDR1 WSHSY, CDR2 SAAADI. With V trimmed by 8 bases and J by 6 bases, 9 bases remained unmatched. The CDR3 reads CASLGQSVKTQYF. For the CDR3, the DNA is TGCGCCAGCCTGGGACAGTCCGTGAAGACCCAGTACTTC.

This clonotype was seen ten or more times. For the CDR3, the DNA is TGCGCCAGCAGCCAAGTATGGCTAGATACGCAGTATTTT. Translation gives CASSQVWLDTQYF. J is TRBJ2-3 and V is TRBV4-1; D remains unclear. Deletions cut 1 base from V and 5 bases from J, with 7 bases between. CDR1 and CDR2 from the germline V gene are MGHRA and YSYEKL. CDR3 length: 13 amino acids.

This clonotype came up a few times. The chain is built from TRBV20-1 and TRBJ1-6, with D tentatively TRBD1 (6 bases). The CDR3 length is 16 residues. Trimming left V 3 bases short and J 0 bases short, with 12 bases between. The germline V gene has CDR1 DFQATT and CDR2 SNEGSKA (reference sequence). The DNA for the CDR3 is TGCAGTGCTAGGGAAAGGGGGAGCTCCTATAATTCACCCCTCCACTTT. The encoded protein is CSARERGSSYNSPLHF.

This clonotype was counted ten times or more. The rearrangement uses TRBV27 and TRBJ2-7, with a tentative D call TRBD1 (5 bases). The V gene's germline CDR1 is MNHEY and CDR2 SMNVEV (reference sequence). The V and J ends lost 6 bases and 3 bases respectively, with 18 bases between them. CDR3 size: 15 residues. CDR3 DNA: TGTGCCAGCAGCCCCAAGCCAACAGGTAACTACGAGCAGTACTTC. It yields the protein CASSPKPTGNYEQYF.

This clonotype was detected a few times. The V and J genes are TRBV18 and TRBJ1-4; D remains unclear. Trimming removed 5 bases at V and 5 bases at J, with 15 bases between. CDR3 size: 15 residues. Germline V gene lookup returns CDR1 KGHSH and CDR2 LQKENI. The CDR3 protein is CASSRSGGLNEKLFF. The DNA of the CDR3 is TGTGCCAGCTCAAGGTCGGGCGGTCTCAATGAAAAACTGTTTTTT.

The chain is built from TRBV12-3 or TRBV12-4 and TRBJ2-3; 7 positions match TRBD1. V lost 4 bases and J lost 9; bases outside the gene matches: 1. CDR3 length equals 11 residues. Here the CDR3 reads CASSSRGTQYF. The CDR3 DNA sequence: TGTGCCAGCAGTTCCAGGGGGACGCAGTATTTT.

This clonotype came up a few times. J is TRBJ1-6 and V is TRBV4-3, with a possible D match to TRBD1 (5 bases). Germline V lookup: CDR1 LGHNA, CDR2 YSLEER. This CDR3 is built from 16 residues. V gave up 0 bases and J gave up 6 bases, with 12 bases separating them. The CDR3 DNA reads TGCGCCAGCAGCCAAGATTGGAAGGGGCTTAATTCACCCCTCCACTTT. Its translation is CASSQDWKGLNSPLHF.